These 8 T cell receptor beta chains were sequenced from one sample in a study of shared clonotypes between healthy human individuals. The method was immunoSEQ multiplex PCR; TCRdb's version includes in-frame clones alone and lacks a portion of them. Among 650,000 to 750,000 clones, more than 70% were seen once, and the ten largest hold about 1.8%. Sequenced input: memory CD4+ T cells sorted from blood. Regarding subset: CD45RA-negative fraction. The origin of the receptors is a woman aged 25 to 45 in good health.

This chain joins TRBV6-1 and TRBJ2-5, with D uncertain. CDR3 length: 11 residues. CDR1 is MNHNS and CDR2 is SASEGT in the germline V gene. V was trimmed by 6 bases and J by 6 bases, leaving 8 bases between them. CDR3 loop: CASRQHKTQYF. In nucleotides, the CDR3 is TGTGCCAGCAGACAACATAAGACCCAGTACTTC.

This chain connects TRBV18 to TRBJ2-3; 9 nucleotides line up with TRBD2. Germline assignment: CDR1 KGHSH and CDR2 LQKENI. With V trimmed by 6 bases and J by 0 bases, 4 bases remained unmatched. The CDR3 has 15 amino acids. Here the CDR3 reads CASSMTSGSTDTQYF. The DNA of the CDR3 is TGTGCCAGCTCGATGACTAGCGGTAGCACAGATACGCAGTATTTT.

J is TRBJ2-1 and V is TRBV29-1; TRBD2 matches 9 bases. From germline, CDR1 is SQVTM and CDR2 ANQGSEA. V trimming: 1 base; J trimming: 6 bases; junction bases outside the gene matches: 1. The CDR3 runs 13 residues. Here the CDR3 reads CSVEGGRANEQFF. CDR3 DNA: TGCAGCGTTGAAGGCGGGAGGGCCAATGAGCAGTTCTTC.

CDR3 loop: CASSLEGGRGNIQYF. In nucleotides, the CDR3 is TGTGCCAGCAGCTTAGAAGGTGGCAGGGGGAACATTCAGTACTTC. The chain has TRBV7-9 and TRBJ2-4, with 7 bases fitting TRBD1. The germline V gene encodes CDR1 SEHNR and CDR2 FQNEAQ (reference sequence). The CDR3 loop spans 15 amino acids. The ends lost 1 base at V and 7 bases at J; junction bases unmatched: 7.

This chain links TRBV6-6 with TRBJ1-3; 8 nucleotides match TRBD1. Trimming cost V 5 bases and J 0 bases; bases outside gene matches: 3. CDR1 and CDR2 from the germline V gene are MNHNY and SVGAGI (reference sequence). The CDR3 contains 15 residues. The CDR3 DNA reads as TGTGCCAGCAGTCGGACAGGGAGCTCTGGAAACACCATATATTTT. Amino acids: CASSRTGSSGNTIYF.

The genes are TRBV7-9 and TRBJ1-4, with D maybe TRBD1 (5 bases). The CDR3 is made up of 13 amino acids. Germline CDR1 reads SEHNR; CDR2 reads FQNEAQ (reference sequence). Trimming took 6 bases from V and 8 from J, leaving 13 bases between them. CDR3 DNA: TGTGCCAGCAGGCAAGACAGCTCCGAAAAACTGTTTTTT. It translates to CASRQDSSEKLFF.

The chain uses TRBV7-9 and TRBJ2-1; TRBD2 aligns across 12 bases. With V trimmed by 5 bases and J by 7 bases, 3 bases remained unmatched. The CDR3 covers 14 residues. CDR1 and CDR2 from the germline V gene are SEHNR and FQNEAQ (reference sequence). The chain's CDR3 is CASSATSGGNEQFF. Here the CDR3 DNA reads TGTGCCAGCAGCGCCACTAGCGGGGGGAATGAGCAGTTCTTC.

The V call is TRBV9, the J call TRBJ2-1; 7 bases agree with TRBD2. The CDR3 runs 15 residues. In germline, CDR1 is SGDLS, CDR2 YYNGEE. J was trimmed by 6 bases and V by 0 bases; bases with no gene match: 6. Written as DNA, the CDR3 is TGTGCCAGCAGCGTAGTGAGCGGGATGGTCAATGAGCAGTTCTTC. This gives the protein CASSVVSGMVNEQFF.